These 7 T cell receptor beta chains were sequenced from one sample in a study of T cell responses to AZD1222 COVID-19 vaccine. Profiling relied on immunoSEQ multiplex PCR, and the TCRdb table lists in-frame clones only, not all of them. The sample lists just over 90,000 clones, 75% to 90% occurring once. The sequencing used peripheral blood, collected 28 days after the second AZD1222 dose. The receptor source for this set is an adult who received the AZD1222 COVID-19 vaccine.

J is TRBJ2-7 and V is TRBV28, with 7 bases fitting TRBD1. CDR1 is MDHEN, CDR2 SYDVKM, per germline. The CDR3 is 12 amino acids. Trimming cost V 5 bases and J 9 bases; bases outside gene matches: 7. CDR3 sequence: CASSLSTGAQYF. CDR3 sequence (DNA): TGTGCCAGCAGTCTCTCTACAGGGGCGCAGTACTTC. Based on the CDR3 plus reference TRBV28 and TRBJ2-7, the full variable domain is DVKVTQSSRYLVKRTGEKVFLECVQDMDHENMFWYRQDPGLGLRLIYFSYDVKMKEKGDIPEGYSVSREKKERFSLILESASTNQTSMYLCASSLSTGAQYFGPGTRLTVT.

The rearrangement links TRBV4-2 to TRBJ2-2; D perhaps matches TRBD2 (6 bases). Germline V CDR1 and CDR2: LGHNA, YNFKEQ. V was cut by 1 base and J by 5 bases, with 11 bases left in between. This CDR3 region has 15 residues. The CDR3 sequence: CASSQVGGRTGELFF. The CDR3 DNA reads as TGTGCCAGCAGCCAAGTGGGGGGTAGGACCGGGGAGCTGTTTTTT.

The V and J genes are TRBV29-1 and TRBJ2-1; D might be TRBD1 (5 bases). The CDR3 contains 15 residues. V dropped 6 bases and J dropped 6 bases, with 21 bases sitting between them. Looked up from germline, CDR1 is SQVTM and CDR2 is ANQGSEA. CDR3 DNA sequence: TGCAGCGTACCTAGGTGGGGCAGGGTGGGCAATGAGCAGTTCTTC. Translating gives CSVPRWGRVGNEQFF.

As to this clone: The sample holds other DNA sequences that translate to the same CDR3. The chain has TRBV18 and TRBJ1-5, with TRBD1 identical over 7 bases. This CDR3 region has 14 residues. The V segment lost 3 bases and the J segment 2 bases; nucleotides outside the gene matches: 1. Germline-derived CDR1 and CDR2 are KGHSH and LQKENI. The CDR3 nucleotides are TGTGCCAGCTCACCCACAGGGGGCAATCAGCCCCAGCATTTT. Translated, it gives CASSPTGGNQPQHF.

This sequence joins TRBV4-2 and TRBJ2-3; 7 nucleotides match TRBD2. Trimming removed 0 bases from V and 2 bases from J; junction bases left unmatched: 5. This CDR3 is 16 amino acids long. Germline CDR1 reads LGHNA; CDR2 reads YNFKEQ. CDR3 in amino acids: CASSQEGRGTTDTQYF. The CDR3 DNA reads as TGTGCCAGCAGCCAAGAAGGGCGGGGGACCACAGATACGCAGTATTTT.

V is TRBV11-2 and J is TRBJ2-1; 7 nucleotides align to TRBD1. The germline V gene has CDR1 SGHAT and CDR2 FQNNGV. Germline trimming cut 3 bases from V and 2 bases from J; bases unmatched to any gene: 4. CDR3 length: 15 residues. The CDR3 protein is CASSFRQGPYNEQFF. The CDR3 DNA reads as TGTGCCAGCAGCTTTAGACAGGGCCCCTACAATGAGCAGTTCTTC.

The chain couples TRBV11-2 to TRBJ2-1, with 9 bases fitting TRBD1. Trimming at V came to 4 bases and at J to 6 bases, leaving 7 bases not matched to a gene. The CDR3 is made up of 15 amino acids. Germline lookup yields CDR1 SGHAT and CDR2 FQNNGV. The CDR3 nucleotides are TGTGCCAGCAGCTCCACAGGGGGCGGAGGCAATGAGCAGTTCTTC. Its protein product is CASSSTGGGGNEQFF.